Below, 10 T cell receptor beta chains from the same sample are listed, as sequenced in a study of blood T cell repertoires in COVID-19. Libraries were prepared by immunoSEQ multiplex PCR; TCRdb keeps only in-frame clonotypes and omits some of them. The sample holds about 150,000 clones; approximately 80% are singletons and the top ten take about 5%. Sequencing was carried out using peripheral blood. Every receptor here comes from a woman between 45 and 60 years old with acute or convalescent COVID-19.

The chain employs TRBV4-3 and TRBJ1-1, with D maybe TRBD1 (6 bases). This CDR3 contains 15 residues. Trimming stripped 0 bases from V and 4 bases from J, with 12 bases between. Looked up from germline, CDR1 is LGHNA and CDR2 is YSLEER. CDR3 loop: CASSQDFGGATEAFF. The CDR3 DNA reads as TGCGCCAGCAGCCAAGATTTCGGGGGGGCCACTGAAGCTTTCTTT.

This clone was recorded once. This sequence joins TRBV18 and TRBJ2-4; tentatively, D is TRBD1 (6 bases). The CDR3 is made up of 15 amino acids. V was cut by 3 bases and J by 1 base, with 10 bases left in between. CDR1 KGHSH and CDR2 LQKENI come from the germline V gene. CDR3 residues: CASSPTGMAKNIQYF. The CDR3 DNA follows: TGTGCCAGCTCACCTACAGGGATGGCCAAAAACATTCAGTACTTC.

The V and J genes are TRBV27 and TRBJ2-7; D may be TRBD2 (6 bases). V was shortened by 3 bases and J by 2 bases, with 8 bases between the two germline ends. The germline CDR1 and CDR2 sequences are MNHEY and SMNVEV (reference sequence). The CDR3 covers 13 residues. The CDR3: CASSLTGAYEQYF. The CDR3 DNA reads as TGTGCCAGCAGTTTGACGGGGGCCTACGAGCAGTACTTC.

This chain connects TRBV27 to TRBJ1-6, with a tentative D call TRBD1 (5 bases). The V end was cut by 6 bases, the J end by 6 bases, with 12 bases between. In germline, CDR1 is MNHEY, CDR2 SMNVEV (reference sequence). This CDR3 is 14 amino acids long. The CDR3 DNA follows: TGTGCCAGCAGAGCGGGGGTGGGTAATTCACCCCTCCACTTT. Translated: CASRAGVGNSPLHF.

The chain joins TRBV5-5 to TRBJ1-6, with 8 bases fitting TRBD1. The CDR3 is made up of 14 amino acids. In germline, CDR1 is SGHKS, CDR2 YYEKEE (reference sequence). The junction had 2 bases not matched to a gene; V was cut back by 4 bases and J by 5 bases. Here the CDR3 DNA reads TGTGCCAGCAGCCAGGGGGCCAATAATTCACCCCTCCACTTT. This gives the protein CASSQGANNSPLHF.

The J gene is TRBJ1-5, the V gene TRBV7-2, with 8 bases lining up with TRBD1. Germline assignment: CDR1 SGHTA and CDR2 FQGNSA. This CDR3 has 17 residues. The junction had 18 bases not matched to a gene; V was cut back by 5 bases and J by 9 bases. CDR3 sequence (DNA): TGTGCCAGCAGCACTACCGGGACAGGATACGGCCTGGGGCCCCAGCATTTT. As protein: CASSTTGTGYGLGPQHF. Full variable domain (remainder filled in from reference TRBV7-2 and TRBJ1-5): GAGVSQSPSNKVTEKGKDVELRCDPISGHTALYWYRQSLGQGLEFLIYFQGNSAPDKSGLPSDRFSAERTGGSVSTLTIQRTQQEDSAVYLCASSTTGTGYGLGPQHFGDGTRLSIL.

V usage is TRBV9 and J usage is TRBJ2-7; D possibly corresponds to TRBD1 (5 bases). In germline, CDR1 is SGDLS, CDR2 YYNGEE. CDR3 length equals 15 residues. The V and J ends lost 4 bases and 3 bases respectively, with 17 bases between them. As DNA, the CDR3 is TGTGCCAGCAGCACTGGTACCGACAGTTTCTACGAGCAGTACTTC. Amino acid sequence: CASSTGTDSFYEQYF. The whole variable domain, filled in from reference TRBV9 and TRBJ2-7, reads DSGVTQTPKHLITATGQRVTLRCSPRSGDLSVYWYQQSLDQGLQFLIQYYNGEERAKGNILERFSAQQFPDLHSELNLSSLELGDSALYFCASSTGTDSFYEQYFGPGTRLTVT.

The gene calls are TRBV3-1 (or the pseudogene TRBV3-2) and TRBJ1-2; D perhaps matches TRBD1 (6 bases). V lost 4 bases and J 7 bases, leaving 13 bases between the germline ends. CDR1 is LGHDT, CDR2 YNNKEL, per germline (reference sequence). The CDR3 contains 13 residues. This chain's CDR3 is CASSLRGPGGYTF. The DNA of the CDR3 is TGTGCCAGCAGCCTCAGGGGTCCGGGTGGCTACACCTTC.

This chain uses TRBV5-1 with TRBJ1-1; 8 bases are a match to TRBD1. The CDR3 loop spans 16 amino acids. The trim removed 4 bases at V and 3 bases at J, leaving 11 bases unmatched. The germline CDR1 and CDR2 sequences are SGHRS and YFSETQ. The DNA for the CDR3 is TGCGCCAGCAGCCCATATAGGGACAGGATTGACACTGAAGCTTTCTTT. It is translated as CASSPYRDRIDTEAFF.

The rearrangement links TRBV19 to TRBJ1-3, with D possibly TRBD1 on 5 matching bases. Germline V CDR1 and CDR2: LNHDA, SQIVND (reference sequence). CDR3 length: 15 amino acids. Trimming cost V 7 bases and J 0 bases, with 13 bases left between them. This CDR3 reads CASNTRGGSGNTIYF. The CDR3 DNA follows: TGTGCCAGTAACACCCGGGGGGGCTCTGGAAACACCATATATTTT. The variable domain in full, with the rest retrieved from reference TRBV19 and TRBJ1-3, is DGGITQSPKYLFRKEGQNVTLSCEQNLNHDAMYWYRQDPGQGLRLIYYSQIVNDFQKGDIAEGYSVSREKKESFPLTVTSAQKNPTAFYLCASNTRGGSGNTIYFGEGSWLTVV.